The rows below give T cell receptor beta chains drawn from one sample of a study of blood T cell repertoires in COVID-19. Using immunoSEQ multiplex PCR, the repertoire was profiled, and TCRdb retains in-frame clones only, with some absent. This sample has 40,000 or so clones, with 90% found just once. What was sequenced was peripheral blood. These receptor sequences come from a man aged 50-59 years with active COVID-19. The CDR3 runs from the conserved cysteine through the conserved F or W. The size field is filled for only some rows; it gives once, few, many or a size class.

V	size	J	CDR3
TRBV7-9	.	TRBJ1-2	CASSTQNYGYTF
TRBV6-6	.	TRBJ1-6	CASRTGPNSPLHF
TRBV6-4	.	TRBJ2-1	CASSVHAGGEGNEQFF
TRBV5-4	.	TRBJ2-3	CASSLEFRVDTQYF
TRBV3-1/TRBV3-2	.	TRBJ2-6	CASSIGTGGSGANVLTF
TRBV4-2	few	TRBJ2-5	CASSQDRGGQETQYF
TRBV7-9	once	TRBJ1-4	CASSPRTGTNEKLFF
TRBV30	.	TRBJ1-1	CAWSGEPRGAFF
TRBV5-4	.	TRBJ2-2	CASSLPGGRTGELFF
TRBV5-6	.	TRBJ1-4	CASSIRTGAGEKLFF
TRBV7-2	.	TRBJ2-5	CASSLRAAGGETQYF
TRBV18	once	TRBJ1-2	CASSPDRGYGYTF
TRBV5-6	.	TRBJ2-6	CASSFRTGVGRGANVLTF
TRBV6-4	.	TRBJ1-2	CATSTGEGVGYTF
TRBV19	.	TRBJ1-1	CASRTRQGRLDTEAFF
TRBV5-1	.	TRBJ1-1	CASSLVSRGTEAFF
TRBV3-1/TRBV3-2	.	TRBJ1-1	CASSRVGVAFF
TRBV6-5	.	TRBJ1-3	CASSYSQVSIGNTIYF
TRBV9	.	TRBJ1-1	CASSERQGAWSTEAFF
TRBV28	.	TRBJ2-7	CASREPGTGTYEQYF
TRBV7-2	few	TRBJ1-1	CASSYGGYTEAFF
TRBV11-2	once	TRBJ2-3	CASSLDGGGRTDTQYF
TRBV19	.	TRBJ2-7	CASMDRDRPYEQYF
TRBV5-4	.	TRBJ2-2	CASSVTGKPTTGELFF
TRBV18	once	TRBJ1-5	CASSPQWGRQPQHF
TRBV5-6	once	TRBJ2-7	CASSSRHRLSYEQYF
TRBV7-9	few	TRBJ2-2	CASSWTRFTGELFF
TRBV19	.	TRBJ2-5	CASSGLRGLETQYF
TRBV5-4	.	TRBJ2-2	CASSSGTGVGELFF
TRBV6-5	.	TRBJ2-3	CASIKGASQYF
TRBV30	once	TRBJ1-5	CAWSASLGAWNQPQHF
TRBV7-9	.	TRBJ1-4	CASSWGNRGHEKLFF
TRBV2	.	TRBJ2-1	CASSQQATPSNEQFF
TRBV4-1	.	TRBJ2-1	CASSQDFGDTFF
TRBV6-5	.	TRBJ2-4	CASSFSYGKNIQYF
TRBV5-1	.	TRBJ1-1	CASSDSGESTEAFF
TRBV14	.	TRBJ1-2	CASSQRQGNGYTF
TRBV6-5	.	TRBJ2-5	CASSYSIRGGETQYF
TRBV29-1	.	TRBJ1-6	CSVRTEYNSPLHF
TRBV27	.	TRBJ1-6	CASRQGGHSPLHF
TRBV7-6	.	TRBJ2-5	CASSYTGGVAQYF
TRBV10-2	.	TRBJ1-1	CASTTETMNTEAFF
TRBV6-5	.	TRBJ2-7	CASSSAGQGFFEQYF
TRBV30	.	TRBJ2-2	CAWKQNTGELFF
TRBV29-1	.	TRBJ2-2	CSAIQGARTGELFF